The 24 T cell receptor beta chains below were found in one sample sequenced in a study of T cells in localized non-small cell lung cancer. Using immunoSEQ multiplex PCR, the repertoire was profiled, and TCRdb retains in-frame clones only, with some absent. Among fewer than 35,000 clones listed, 78% were seen once. The starting material was peripheral blood, obtained before any cancer treatment. Every receptor here comes from a male donor aged 60 or over with stage II squamous cell lung carcinoma.

This clone has only a few counts. The rearrangement uses TRBV11-2 and TRBJ2-1; D is tentatively TRBD1 or TRBD2 (5 bases each). Trimming removed 4 bases at V and 7 bases at J, with 8 bases between. This CDR3 spans 12 amino acids. Per the germline V gene, CDR1 is SGHAT and CDR2 is FQNNGV. The CDR3 spells CASSWGGNEQFF. CDR3 in DNA: TGTGCCAGCAGCTGGGGCGGGAATGAGCAGTTCTTC.

This clone appeared once. J is TRBJ1-5 and V is TRBV19, with no clear D. V lost 6 bases and J 0 bases, leaving 6 bases between the germline ends. Germline CDR1 and CDR2: LNHDA and SQIVND (reference sequence). The CDR3 runs to 13 residues. The CDR3 reads CASRYGSNQPQHF. The CDR3 bases are TGTGCCAGTAGGTACGGTAGCAATCAGCCCCAGCATTTT.

The chain has TRBV9 and TRBJ2-3; 9 bases are a match to TRBD2. Unmatched junction bases numbered 15, after V lost 4 bases and J lost 6 bases. CDR3 length equals 17 residues. The germline V gene has CDR1 SGDLS and CDR2 YYNGEE. CDR3 in amino acids: CASSSPRGREGWDTQYF. The CDR3 DNA sequence: TGTGCCAGCAGCTCCCCTAGGGGGCGGGAGGGATGGGATACGCAGTATTTT.

The rearrangement joins TRBV20-1 to TRBJ1-2; unclear D gene. The V gene lost 6 bases and the J gene lost 4 bases, with 9 bases spanning the gap. CDR3 length equals 11 residues. Germline V gene data show CDR1 as DFQATT and CDR2 as SNEGSKA (reference sequence). The CDR3 region is CSASPTYGYTF. CDR3 sequence (DNA): TGCAGTGCGTCCCCGACCTATGGCTACACCTTC.

This rearrangement joins TRBV30 to TRBJ1-1; 9 nucleotides agree with TRBD1. CDR1 and CDR2 from the germline V gene are GTSNPN and SVGIG (reference sequence). Trimming took 5 bases from V and 4 from J; bases not matched to a gene: 11. The CDR3 has 15 amino acids. The CDR3 nucleotides are TGTGCCTGGCTACCCGGGACAGGGCTGGGCACTGAAGCTTTCTTT. Translating it yields CAWLPGTGLGTEAFF.

This chain joins TRBV5-6 and TRBJ2-6, with 9 positions matching TRBD1. CDR3 size: 17 residues. Trimming removed 0 bases from V and 2 bases from J; junction bases left unmatched: 3. Germline assignment: CDR1 SGHDT and CDR2 YYEEEE. CDR3 region: CASSLGGTGPGANVLTF. For the CDR3, the DNA is TGTGCCAGCAGCTTGGGGGGGACAGGGCCTGGGGCCAACGTCCTGACTTTC.

The rearrangement joins TRBV19 to TRBJ2-3; TRBD2 matches 12 bases. CDR3 length equals 15 residues. Losses at the gene ends were 5 bases for V and 1 base for J; bases not matched to a gene: 1. Germline values: CDR1 LNHDA, CDR2 SQIVND (reference sequence). This chain's CDR3 is CASSGTSGRTDTQYF. Written as DNA, the CDR3 is TGTGCCAGTAGTGGGACTAGCGGGCGCACAGATACGCAGTATTTT.

The sample holds one count of this clone. The rearrangement uses TRBV9 and TRBJ1-1; D uncertain. Deletions cut 4 bases from V and 1 base from J, with 14 bases between. The CDR3 sequence is 15 residues long. Germline V lookup: CDR1 SGDLS, CDR2 YYNGEE. The CDR3 DNA reads TGTGCCAGCAGCCCGTCGACGGGAAAGAACACTGAAGCTTTCTTT. It is translated as CASSPSTGKNTEAFF.

The genes are TRBV7-9 and TRBJ2-2, with 10 bases fitting TRBD2. The CDR3 covers 16 residues. Per the germline V gene, CDR1 is SEHNR and CDR2 is FQNEAQ (reference sequence). V lost 6 bases and J lost 3; bases outside the gene matches: 7. CDR3 in DNA: TGTGCCAGCAGGTCGGGGCTAGCGGGAGACACCGGGGAGCTGTTTTTT. This gives the protein CASRSGLAGDTGELFF.

About this clone itself: The limits of the CDR3 on the DNA are not certain, so only TCRdb's listed CDR3 is given. This chain's CDR3 is CASSFGSGGYNEQFF. The chain uses TRBV11-2 and TRBJ2-1; whether TRBD2, the table's D call, matches the DNA was not checked. A total of 15 residues make up the CDR3, ends included. CDR1 is SGHAT and CDR2 is FQNNGV in the germline V gene.

This chain uses TRBV14 with TRBJ1-6; D is perhaps TRBD1 (6 bases). V shed 0 bases and J shed 8 bases, with 8 bases lying between them. The length of the CDR3 is 14 residues. Germline V CDR1 and CDR2: SGHDN, FVKESK. For the CDR3, the DNA is TGTGCCAGCAGCCAAGATAGGGGGTATTCACCCCTCCACTTT. It codes for CASSQDRGYSPLHF.

Remarks on this clone: The junction shows a germline mismatch at one end, possibly a read error. The V and J genes are TRBV7-3 and TRBJ2-2; TRBD2 matches 7 bases. The CDR3 has 13 amino acids. Germline V gene sequence: CDR1 SGHTA, CDR2 FQGTGA. CDR3: CASSLDPTGGLFF. In DNA form, the CDR3 reads TGTGCCAGCAGCTTGGACCCCACGGGGGGGCTGTTTTTT.

The rearrangement links TRBV5-1 to TRBJ2-2; 8 bases are a match to TRBD2. The CDR3 runs to 16 residues. The V segment lost 4 bases and the J segment 5 bases; nucleotides outside the gene matches: 10. CDR1 and CDR2 (germline): SGHRS, YFSETQ. The CDR3 sequence is CASSSEAGGWTGELFF. In DNA, the CDR3 is TGCGCCAGCAGCAGTGAGGCGGGAGGCTGGACCGGGGAGCTGTTTTTT.

The rearrangement uses TRBV11-2 and TRBJ1-1; D uncertain. The germline V gene has CDR1 SGHAT and CDR2 FQNNGV. Trimming cost V 2 bases and J 0 bases, with 7 bases left between them. The CDR3 is 14 residues long. The CDR3 loop is CASSLHALNTEAFF. The CDR3 nucleotides read TGTGCCAGCAGCTTACATGCCTTGAACACTGAAGCTTTCTTT.

This clone has just one count. The chain recombines TRBV28 with TRBJ2-6; TRBD1 might be the D (5 bases). Trimming took 2 bases from V and 0 from J, leaving 14 bases between them. The CDR3 has 18 amino acids. Germline V gene sequence: CDR1 MDHEN, CDR2 SYDVKM. CDR3 coding DNA: TGTGCCAGCAGTTTACACGCAGGGTTGATCTCTGGGGCCAACGTCCTGACTTTC. Translated: CASSLHAGLISGANVLTF.

The chain employs TRBV7-9 and TRBJ2-2; a possible D gene is TRBD1 (5 bases). Deletions cut 5 bases from V and 2 bases from J, with 12 bases between. CDR1 SEHNR and CDR2 FQNEAQ come from the germline V gene (reference sequence). The CDR3 spans 15 residues. In nucleotides, the CDR3 is TGTGCCAGCAGCCGCGGAAGGGGAAACACCGGGGAGCTGTTTTTT. Translated: CASSRGRGNTGELFF.

In DNA, the CDR3 is TGTGCCAGCACCTCACAGGACAGCACCGCGTCACCCCTCCACTTT. Protein: CASTSQDSTASPLHF. The J gene is TRBJ1-6, the V gene TRBV6-5; D is perhaps TRBD1 (6 bases). V lost 7 bases to trimming and J lost 10 bases, with 20 bases between them. The CDR3 length is 15 residues. CDR1 and CDR2 from the germline V gene are MNHEY and SVGAGI.

The rearrangement uses TRBV7-3 and TRBJ1-5; TRBD1 is a possible D gene (5 bases). CDR1 and CDR2 (germline): SGHTA, FQGTGA. The CDR3 extends over 18 amino acids. V gave up 1 base and J gave up 0 bases, with 16 bases separating them. In DNA form, the CDR3 reads TGTGCCAGCAGCTTAAGGGGGTTGAGGCCGAATAGCAATCAGCCCCAGCATTTT. Translated: CASSLRGLRPNSNQPQHF.

This chain joins TRBV9 and TRBJ2-5, with D maybe TRBD2 (6 bases). The J call could be wrong; TRBJ2-7 is a better fit for the DNA end. The CDR3 totals 16 residues. Germline CDR1 and CDR2: SGDLS and YYNGEE. CDR3 residues: CASSVNPGTSTYEQYF. The CDR3 DNA reads as TGTGCCAGCAGCGTAAACCCAGGGACTTCCACCTACGAGCAGTACTTC.

V and J are TRBV11-1 and TRBJ2-2; D unclear. Germline V gives CDR1 SGHAT, CDR2 FQDESV (reference sequence). The CDR3 has 13 amino acids. The V gene lost 5 bases and the J gene lost 5 bases, with 9 bases spanning the gap. Here the CDR3 reads CASSQLGTGELFF. CDR3 coding DNA: TGTGCCAGCAGCCAACTGGGGACCGGGGAGCTGTTTTTT. Full variable domain (outside the CDR3, taken from reference TRBV11-1 and TRBJ2-2): EAEVAQSPRYKITEKSQAVAFWCDPISGHATLYWYRQILGQGPELLVQFQDESVVDDSQLPKDRFSAERLKGVDSTLKIQPAELGDSAMYLCASSQLGTGELFFGEGSRLTVL.

The rearrangement links TRBV5-1 to TRBJ2-1, with a tentative D call TRBD1 (6 bases). The CDR3 length is 14 residues. V lost 4 bases to trimming and J lost 4 bases, with 12 bases between them. Per the germline V gene, CDR1 is SGHRS and CDR2 is YFSETQ. The CDR3: CASSTGTPYNEQFF. CDR3 sequence (DNA): TGCGCCAGCAGCACGGGGACACCTTACAATGAGCAGTTCTTC.

The chain couples TRBV7-9 to TRBJ2-1; no firm D call. The CDR3 covers 11 residues. CDR1 SEHNR and CDR2 FQNEAQ come from the germline V gene (reference sequence). V was cut by 5 bases and J by 6 bases, with 5 bases left in between. CDR3 coding DNA: TGTGCCAGCAGCCCACGCAATGAGCAGTTCTTC. Translated, it gives CASSPRNEQFF.

The CDR3 spells CASSLVYGSLIYNEQFF. The CDR3 nucleotides are TGTGCCAGCAGCTTAGTCTACGGGAGTTTGATTTACAATGAGCAGTTCTTC. The chain combines TRBV11-2 with TRBJ2-1; D is perhaps TRBD2 (6 bases). V was shortened by 1 base and J by 4 bases, with 17 bases between the two germline ends. This CDR3 has 17 residues. Germline V CDR1 and CDR2: SGHAT, FQNNGV.

This clone came up a few times. The V and J genes are TRBV9 and TRBJ2-3; 11 bases line up with TRBD2. The trim removed 4 bases at V and 4 bases at J, leaving 8 bases unmatched. This CDR3 is built from 16 residues. CDR1 is SGDLS and CDR2 is YYNGEE in the germline V gene. The chain's CDR3 is CASSSRLAGPPDTQYF. As DNA, the CDR3 is TGTGCCAGCAGCTCGCGACTAGCGGGGCCCCCAGATACGCAGTATTTT. Together with reference TRBV9 and TRBJ2-3, the CDR3 gives the full variable domain: DSGVTQTPKHLITATGQRVTLRCSPRSGDLSVYWYQQSLDQGLQFLIQYYNGEERAKGNILERFSAQQFPDLHSELNLSSLELGDSALYFCASSSRLAGPPDTQYFGPGTRLTVL.